These T cell receptor beta chains were read from a single sample in a study of blood T cell repertoires in COVID-19. This table comes from immunoSEQ multiplex PCR, and its TCRdb copy is limited to in-frame clones, with some not included. This table has about 160,000 clones, around 81% appearing once. The sequenced material came from peripheral blood. All receptors derive from a man aged 55 to 70 with active or convalescent COVID-19. CDR3s include the opening cysteine and the closing phenylalanine or tryptophan. D genes are given only for firm matches. Clone sizes are given selectively: once, few, many, or a class where the clone is expanded.

clone_size	d_call	v_call	j_call	cdr3_aa	cdr3_nt
-	-	TRBV5-1	TRBJ1-6	CASSLAGRGNSPLHF	TGCGCCAGCAGCTTGGCGGGGCGGGGGAATTCACCCCTCCACTTT
-	-	TRBV7-9	TRBJ2-1	CASSSLAEQFF	TGTGCCAGCAGCTCCCTAGCGGAGCAGTTCTTC
-	TRBD1	TRBV10-3	TRBJ2-7	CAARVDRYSYEQYF	TGTGCCGCTCGAGTGGACAGGTACTCCTACGAGCAGTACTTC
-	-	TRBV10-3	TRBJ1-3	CAISEKTRGNTIYF	TGTGCCATCAGTGAGAAGACCAGGGGAAACACCATATATTTT
-	-	TRBV7-2	TRBJ1-4	CASSLVAGVGNEKLFF	TGTGCCAGCAGCTTAGTTGCAGGGGTCGGTAATGAAAAACTGTTTTTT
few	-	TRBV5-6	TRBJ1-2	CASSHRDGYTF	TGTGCCAGCAGCCACAGGGATGGCTACACCTTC
many	-	TRBV7-2	TRBJ2-1	CASSFYNEQFF	TGTGCCAGCAGCTTTTATAATGAGCAGTTCTTC
-	-	TRBV5-4	TRBJ1-2	CASSLGGSYGYTF	TGTGCCAGCAGCTTGGGTGGCTCATATGGCTACACCTTC
-	TRBD1	TRBV6-5	TRBJ2-2	CASSYSPDRVAGELFF	TGTGCCAGCAGTTACTCTCCGGACAGGGTGGCCGGGGAGCTGTTTTTT
once	-	TRBV6-5	TRBJ1-1	CASSNGMAPTEAFF	TGTGCCAGCAGTAACGGGATGGCCCCAACTGAAGCTTTCTTT
-	-	TRBV3-1/TRBV3-2	TRBJ2-4	CASSIDSLAKNIQYF	TGTGCCAGCAGCATCGACAGTTTAGCCAAAAACATTCAGTACTTC
-	TRBD2	TRBV27	TRBJ2-3	CATRSSGGTDTQYF	TGTGCCACCCGGTCTAGCGGGGGCACAGATACGCAGTATTTT
-	TRBD2	TRBV7-7	TRBJ2-3	CASSSGTSGSDTQYF	TGTGCTAGCAGCTCCGGGACTAGCGGGAGCGATACGCAGTATTTT
-	-	TRBV25-1	TRBJ1-1	CASRLGENTEAFF	TGTGCCAGTAGACTGGGAGAGAACACTGAAGCTTTCTTT
-	TRBD1	TRBV9	TRBJ1-5	CASSSHRGSKPQHF	TGTGCCAGCAGCTCCCACAGGGGCTCTAAGCCCCAGCATTTT
-	-	TRBV5-1	TRBJ2-7	CASSLGTVSYEQYF	TGCGCCAGCAGCTTGGGAACAGTCTCCTACGAGCAGTACTTC
-	-	TRBV19	TRBJ1-3	CATQYSRVNSGNTIYF	TGTGCCACCCAGTACTCCCGGGTCAACTCTGGAAACACCATATATTTT
-	-	TRBV5-6	TRBJ2-7	CASSLADPYEQYF	TGTGCCAGCAGCTTGGCAGATCCTTACGAGCAGTACTTC
once	-	TRBV5-4	TRBJ2-1	CASSLTGVNEQFF	TGTGCCAGCAGCTTAACCGGTGTCAATGAGCAGTTCTTC
-	-	TRBV29-1	TRBJ2-1	CSVAGRVGLNEQFF	TGCAGCGTTGCCGGGCGGGTCGGGTTAAATGAGCAGTTCTTC
few	TRBD1	TRBV7-2	TRBJ1-2	CASSFSPGQGNYGYTF	TGTGCCAGCAGCTTCTCTCCGGGACAGGGTAACTATGGCTACACCTTC
-	TRBD1	TRBV3-1/TRBV3-2	TRBJ2-2	CASSQDRGKVGELFF	TGTGCCAGCAGCCAAGACAGGGGGAAGGTCGGGGAGCTGTTTTTT
once	-	TRBV5-6	TRBJ1-1	CASSLTEGLAFF	TGTGCCAGCAGCTTAACAGAGGGATTGGCTTTCTTT
-	-	TRBV6-5	TRBJ2-7	CASSYFAGRGNYEQYF	TGTGCCAGCAGTTACTTTGCGGGACGGGGAAACTACGAGCAGTACTTC
once	-	TRBV29-1	TRBJ2-7	CSAILSYEQYF	TGCAGCGCTATCCTCTCCTACGAGCAGTACTTC
-	TRBD2	TRBV6-5	TRBJ2-3	CASSIAGAGTDTQYF	TGTGCCAGCAGCATAGCGGGAGCAGGGACAGATACGCAGTATTTT
-	TRBD1	TRBV4-1	TRBJ1-4	CASSLSGTGDEKLFF	TGCGCCAGCAGCCTCTCCGGGACAGGGGACGAAAAACTGTTTTTT
-	TRBD1	TRBV5-6	TRBJ1-2	CASRVQGEHPNYGYTF	TGTGCCAGCAGAGTACAGGGGGAACACCCTAACTATGGCTACACCTTC
-	TRBD2	TRBV7-2	TRBJ2-2	CASSWRGIGELFF	TGTGCCAGCAGCTGGCGGGGGATCGGGGAGCTGTTTTTT
once	TRBD2	TRBV7-9	TRBJ2-7	CASSSLSGTSGGYEQYF	TGTGCCAGCAGCTCGCTTTCCGGGACTAGCGGGGGGTACGAGCAGTACTTC
-	-	TRBV12-1	TRBJ2-2	CASSRDRGLGTGELFF	TGTGCCAGCAGCAGGGACAGGGGGCTAGGCACCGGGGAGCTGTTTTTT
-	TRBD2	TRBV6-5	TRBJ2-1	CASIRTSPNEQFF	TGTGCGTCAATCCGGACTAGCCCCAATGAGCAGTTCTTC